These T cell receptor beta chains were read from a single sample in a study of T-cell reconstitution after alpha-beta-depleted transplantation in children. TCRdb re-analysed the PCR reads in MiXCR, keeping a single row per CDR3 protein. Of about 500,000 distinct CDR3 sequences listed, roughly 33% were seen once; the top ten hold 2% to 3%. Material: PBMCs from the stem cell graft donor, obtained from the stem cell graft. The receptors were gathered from a human donor who donated a stem cell graft to a child with aplastic anemia. Each CDR3 is given with its conserved first and last residue. D genes are given only for firm matches. For some rows the clone size is stated as once, few or many, or as a class when expanded; others skip it.

>few|TRBD2|TRBV28|15|TRBJ2-7
CASSLGLAGVYEQYF
TGTGCCAGCAGCCTGGGACTAGCGGGAGTTTACGAGCAGTACTTC
>.|.|TRBV9|15|TRBJ1-3
CASSVGGGQGNTIYF
TGTGCCAGCAGCGTAGGAGGAGGACAGGGAAACACCATATATTTT
>few|.|TRBV20-1|12|TRBJ2-1
CSAMTRHNEQFF
TGCAGTGCTATGACTCGTCACAATGAGCAGTTCTTC
>few|TRBD2|TRBV18|16|TRBJ2-1
CASSPPAASGSYEQFF
TGTGCCAGCTCACCACCGGCGGCTAGCGGGAGCTATGAGCAGTTCTTC
>few|.|TRBV7-6|19|TRBJ2-1
CASSPYKKWGPYLHNEQFF
TGTGCCAGCAGTCCTTACAAGAAGTGGGGGCCCTACCTCCACAATGAGCAGTTCTTC
>few|.|TRBV10-3|17|TRBJ2-1
CAISDDGQSRSYNEQFF
TGTGCCATCAGTGATGACGGGCAGTCTCGCTCCTACAATGAGCAGTTCTTC
>few|TRBD1|TRBV12-3/TRBV12-4|15|TRBJ1-3
CASRAGTGTGNTIYF
TGTGCCAGCAGGGCCGGGACAGGGACTGGAAACACCATATATTTT
>.|TRBD1|TRBV5-1|16|TRBJ1-4
CASSAAQQGAISKLFF
TGCGCCAGCAGCGCGGCTCAGCAGGGGGCGATTTCAAAACTGTTTTTT
>.|.|TRBV3-1|17|TRBJ2-1
CASSQAVLITGDNEQFF
TGTGCCAGCAGCCAAGCAGTGCTCATCACCGGAGACAATGAGCAGTTCTTC
>.|TRBD1|TRBV20-1|13|TRBJ1-1
CSARKDRATEAFF
TGCAGTGCTCGGAAAGACAGGGCCACTGAAGCTTTCTTT
>.|.|TRBV7-8|14|TRBJ2-5
CASSPVGSRETQYF
TGTGCCAGCAGCCCGGTGGGTTCCCGAGAGACCCAGTACTTC
>.|TRBD1|TRBV6-5|16|TRBJ2-5
CASSYSGSGQQETQYF
TGTGCCAGCAGTTATTCGGGTTCGGGACAGCAAGAGACCCAGTACTTC
>.|.|TRBV12-3/TRBV12-4|11|TRBJ1-3
CASSLANTIYF
TGTGCCAGCAGTTTAGCAAACACCATATATTTT
>few|TRBD1|TRBV6-2/TRBV6-3|13|TRBJ2-7
CASCINRGYEQYF
TGTGCCAGCTGCATTAACAGGGGATACGAGCAGTACTTC
>few|TRBD2|TRBV20-1|13|TRBJ2-5
CSASGREQETQYF
TGCAGTGCTAGTGGGAGGGAACAAGAGACCCAGTACTTC
>few|.|TRBV4-3|15|TRBJ1-5
CASSQDGGFNQPQHF
TGCGCCAGCAGCCAAGACGGTGGATTCAATCAGCCCCAGCATTTT
>.|TRBD1|TRBV7-9|15|TRBJ2-1
CASTPTGQGINEQFF
TGTGCCAGCACCCCGACCGGACAGGGAATAAATGAGCAGTTCTTC
>.|.|TRBV20-1|12|TRBJ2-7
CSARTGGHEQYF
TGCAGTGCTAGAACGGGGGGCCACGAGCAGTACTTC
>once|.|TRBV7-9|15|TRBJ2-7
CASSPSTLETAEQYF
TGTGCCAGCAGCCCCTCTACCTTGGAGACGGCCGAGCAGTACTTC
>many|.|TRBV7-2|17|TRBJ2-1
CASSLRLLTGGYNEQFF
TGTGCCAGCAGCTTAAGGCTCTTAACAGGAGGGTACAATGAGCAGTTCTTC
>.|.|TRBV6-1|18|TRBJ2-1
CASSPRLFFPRGGNEQFF
TGTGCCAGCAGTCCCCGGCTATTTTTTCCTAGGGGAGGCAATGAGCAGTTCTTC
>.|.|TRBV20-1|14|TRBJ1-5
CSASPSGLNQPQHF
TGCAGTGCTAGCCCCTCGGGGCTCAATCAGCCCCAGCATTTT
>once|.|TRBV21-1|15|TRBJ1-1
CASSKNPGQDTEAFF
TGTGCCAGCAGCAAAAACCCAGGGCAAGACACTGAAGCTTTCTTT
>.|TRBD2|TRBV5-6|16|TRBJ2-1
CASSLELEREAIGQFF
TGTGCCAGCAGCTTGGAGCTCGAGCGGGAGGCCATAGGTCAGTTCTTC
>.|.|TRBV27|16|TRBJ2-4
CASSLDGRLAKNIQYF
TGTGCCAGCAGTTTAGACGGGCGGCTAGCCAAAAACATTCAGTACTTC
>.|.|TRBV9|14|TRBJ2-3
CASSVGDFSGTQYF
TGTGCCAGCAGCGTAGGTGACTTCTCTGGTACGCAGTATTTT
>few|TRBD2|TRBV18|15|TRBJ2-1
CASSGTSGLYNEQFF
TGTGCCAGCTCAGGGACTAGCGGTCTGTACAATGAGCAGTTCTTC
>.|TRBD1|TRBV5-6|13|TRBJ2-1
CASSLNRGDEQFF
TGTGCCAGCAGCTTGAACAGGGGGGATGAGCAGTTCTTC
>.|.|TRBV29-1|13|TRBJ2-1
CSVEGQNYNEQFF
TGCAGCGTTGAAGGACAGAATTACAATGAGCAGTTCTTC
>.|TRBD1|TRBV20-1|16|TRBJ1-2
CSAREVGQGAFYGYTF
TGCAGTGCTAGAGAGGTCGGACAGGGGGCCTTCTATGGCTACACCTTC
>.|.|TRBV6-5|14|TRBJ1-2
CASSLYRERDGYTF
TGTGCCAGCAGTTTATACAGGGAAAGGGATGGCTACACCTTC
>few|.|TRBV7-2|15|TRBJ2-2
CASSLMQGRAGELFF
TGTGCCAGCAGCTTGATGCAGGGAAGGGCCGGGGAGCTGTTTTTT
>.|TRBD2|TRBV11-1|18|TRBJ2-3
CASSLAATSGRVADTQYF
TGTGCCAGCAGCTTAGCGGCGACTAGCGGGAGAGTAGCAGATACGCAGTATTTT
>many|.|TRBV20-1|12|TRBJ1-1
CSASRGRAEAFF
TGCAGTGCTAGCCGGGGAAGGGCTGAAGCTTTCTTT
>.|TRBD1|TRBV25-1|20|TRBJ2-3
CASSLKSQGARILGTDTQYF
TGTGCCAGCAGTCTTAAAAGTCAGGGGGCTAGGATTTTGGGCACAGATACGCAGTATTTT
>few|.|TRBV12-3/TRBV12-4|14|TRBJ1-5
CASSFGSPNQPQHF
TGTGCCAGCAGTTTCGGCAGTCCCAATCAGCCCCAGCATTTT
>.|.|TRBV12-3/TRBV12-4|15|TRBJ1-4
CASSFKSAIDEKLFF
TGTGCCAGCAGTTTCAAGTCAGCGATAGATGAAAAACTGTTTTTT
>.|.|TRBV5-1|15|TRBJ2-4
CASSLQGTTKNIQYF
TGCGCCAGCAGCTTACAGGGAACGACCAAAAACATTCAGTACTTC
>once|.|TRBV28|15|TRBJ1-1
CASRHVSGGLTEAFF
TGTGCCAGCAGACACGTTTCGGGGGGTTTGACTGAAGCTTTCTTT
>.|.|TRBV5-1|15|TRBJ2-7
CASSLAESGFYEQYF
TGCGCCAGCAGCTTGGCCGAGAGCGGATTCTACGAGCAGTACTTC
>.|.|TRBV28|13|TRBJ2-7
CASSGTPQPEQYF
TGTGCCAGCAGCGGGACGCCTCAACCCGAGCAGTACTTC
>.|.|TRBV6-1|18|TRBJ1-5
CASRSAGANVYSNQPQHF
TGTGCCAGCAGAAGCGCAGGGGCGAATGTATATAGCAATCAGCCCCAGCATTTT
>.|.|TRBV28|18|TRBJ1-3
CASSLGGPLTPSGNTIYF
TGTGCCAGCAGTTTGGGGGGGCCCCTAACCCCCTCAGGAAACACCATATATTTT
>many|TRBD2|TRBV20-1|14|TRBJ2-1
CSARGLAGYNEQFF
TGCAGTGCTAGAGGACTAGCGGGATACAATGAGCAGTTCTTC
>few|.|TRBV12-3/TRBV12-4|14|TRBJ2-3
CASSLGQVPDTQYF
TGTGCCAGCAGTTTAGGGCAGGTCCCAGATACGCAGTATTTT
>.|.|TRBV20-1|14|TRBJ1-1
CSATDISEDTEAFF
TGCAGTGCTACTGACATTTCTGAGGACACTGAAGCTTTCTTT
>few|TRBD2|TRBV12-3/TRBV12-4|15|TRBJ2-1
CASRVAGGAYNEQFF
TGTGCCAGCAGGGTAGCGGGAGGCGCCTACAATGAGCAGTTCTTC
>few|TRBD2|TRBV11-2|18|TRBJ2-1
CASSLDVAGGLSYNEQFF
TGTGCCAGCAGCTTAGACGTAGCGGGAGGCCTCTCCTACAATGAGCAGTTCTTC
>few|.|TRBV12-3/TRBV12-4|14|TRBJ1-5
CASSLGIGPQPQHF
TGTGCCAGCAGTTTAGGGATAGGTCCCCAGCCCCAGCATTTT
>few|.|TRBV5-1|16|TRBJ1-5
CASSSGGSDGNQPQHF
TGCGCCAGCAGCTCGGGCGGGAGTGACGGCAATCAGCCCCAGCATTTT
>.|.|TRBV28|15|TRBJ2-5
CASSRLSMVEETQYF
TGTGCCAGCAGTCGACTCTCAATGGTGGAGGAGACCCAGTACTTC
>.|.|TRBV27|18|TRBJ2-1
CASSSVRPSGPSYNEQFF
TGTGCCAGCAGTTCCGTCAGACCCTCCGGCCCCTCCTACAATGAGCAGTTCTTC
>few|TRBD2|TRBV29-1|15|TRBJ2-2
CSVLRTSANTGELFF
TGCAGCGTTCTGAGGACTAGCGCGAACACCGGGGAGCTGTTTTTT
>few|.|TRBV20-1|14|TRBJ2-1
CSAPLTSYTGEQFF
TGCAGTGCTCCCTTGACTAGTTATACGGGTGAGCAGTTCTTC
>few|.|TRBV12-3/TRBV12-4|15|TRBJ2-6
CASSLWGGGANVLTF
TGTGCCAGCAGTTTATGGGGAGGAGGGGCCAACGTCCTGACTTTC
>few|.|TRBV6-2/TRBV6-3|13|TRBJ2-7
CASRDEPFYEQYF
TGTGCCAGCAGAGACGAGCCCTTCTACGAGCAGTACTTC
>.|.|TRBV10-3|14|TRBJ1-5
CAISESTGDQPQHF
TGTGCCATCAGTGAGTCGACGGGGGATCAGCCCCAGCATTTT
>.|.|TRBV9|15|TRBJ1-4
CASSVEAGFNEKLFF
TGTGCCAGCAGCGTAGAGGCGGGCTTTAATGAAAAACTGTTTTTT
>few|TRBD1|TRBV6-1|16|TRBJ2-7
CASRGDRDRESYEQYF
TGTGCCAGCAGGGGGGACCGGGACAGGGAGTCCTACGAGCAGTACTTC